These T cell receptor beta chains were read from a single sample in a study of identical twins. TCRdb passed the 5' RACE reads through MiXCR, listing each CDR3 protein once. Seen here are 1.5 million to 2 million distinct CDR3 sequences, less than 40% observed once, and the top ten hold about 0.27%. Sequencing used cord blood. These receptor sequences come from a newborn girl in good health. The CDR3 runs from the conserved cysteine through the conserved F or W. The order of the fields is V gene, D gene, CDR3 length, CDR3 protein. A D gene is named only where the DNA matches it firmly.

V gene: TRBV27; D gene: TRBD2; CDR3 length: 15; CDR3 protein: CASSSLAGVRNEQYF
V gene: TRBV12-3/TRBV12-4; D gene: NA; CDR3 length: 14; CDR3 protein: CASSLSQTTHIQYF
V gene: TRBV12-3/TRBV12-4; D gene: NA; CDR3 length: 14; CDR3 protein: CASSLRAEGYGYTF
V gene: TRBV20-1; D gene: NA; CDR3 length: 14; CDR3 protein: CSARAGPPNEKLFF
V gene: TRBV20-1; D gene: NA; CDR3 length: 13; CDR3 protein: CSAYTGAKNIQYF
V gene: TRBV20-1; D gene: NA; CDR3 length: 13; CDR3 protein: CSAIRDDNSPLHF
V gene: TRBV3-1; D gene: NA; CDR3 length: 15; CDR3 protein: CASSKMGEGTDTQYF
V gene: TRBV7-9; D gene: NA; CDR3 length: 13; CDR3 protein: CASSLSGVDGYTF
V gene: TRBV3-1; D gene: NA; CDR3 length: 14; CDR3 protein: CASSLYPRAGEQFF
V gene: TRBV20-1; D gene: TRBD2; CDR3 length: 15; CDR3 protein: CSARPRLAGSYEQYF
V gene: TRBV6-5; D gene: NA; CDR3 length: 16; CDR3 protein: CASSYSQGMLGETQYF
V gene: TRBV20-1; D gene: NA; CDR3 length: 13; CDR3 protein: CSARTGAGETQHF
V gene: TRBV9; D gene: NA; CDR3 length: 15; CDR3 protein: CASTARQGGTDTQYF
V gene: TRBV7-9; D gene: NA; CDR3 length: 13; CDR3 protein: CASSLRFGEKLFF
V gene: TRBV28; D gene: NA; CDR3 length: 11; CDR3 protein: CAVAFHNEQFF
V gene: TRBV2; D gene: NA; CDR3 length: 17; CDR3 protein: CASSDILGQYTNHGYTF
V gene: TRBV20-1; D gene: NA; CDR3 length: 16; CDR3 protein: CSARWPTGSSTDTQYF
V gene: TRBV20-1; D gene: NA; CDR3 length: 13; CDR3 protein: CSASALAKNIQYF
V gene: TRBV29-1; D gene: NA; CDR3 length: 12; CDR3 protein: CSVEGTNTEAFF
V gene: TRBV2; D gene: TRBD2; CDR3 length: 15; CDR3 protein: CAGTFGAGVTDTQYF
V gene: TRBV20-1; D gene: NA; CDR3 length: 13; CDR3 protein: CSVGRTSGNTIYF
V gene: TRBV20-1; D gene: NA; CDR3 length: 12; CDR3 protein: CSVNRVTYGQYF
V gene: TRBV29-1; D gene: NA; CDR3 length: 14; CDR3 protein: CSVEVAKEGDAQYF
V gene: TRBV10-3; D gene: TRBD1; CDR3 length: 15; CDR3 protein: CAISGTGGVAYEQYF
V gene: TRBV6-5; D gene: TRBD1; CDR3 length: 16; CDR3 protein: CASSYRQGHPFYEQYF
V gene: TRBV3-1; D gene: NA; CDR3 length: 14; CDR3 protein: CASSQGGGATEAFF
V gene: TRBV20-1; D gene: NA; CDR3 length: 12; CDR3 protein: CSAFQGGSEQYF
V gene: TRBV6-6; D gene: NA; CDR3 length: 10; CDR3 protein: CATSYREQFF
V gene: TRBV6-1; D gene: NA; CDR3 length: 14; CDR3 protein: CASSADGRNSPLHF
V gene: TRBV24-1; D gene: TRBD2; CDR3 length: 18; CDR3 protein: CATSDWGTSGRPDNEQFF
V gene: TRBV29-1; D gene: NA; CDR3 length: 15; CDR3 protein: CSVPPKGMANYGYTF
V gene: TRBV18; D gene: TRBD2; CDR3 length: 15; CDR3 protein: CASSPPLAGTDTQYF
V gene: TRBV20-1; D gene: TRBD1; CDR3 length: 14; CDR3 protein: CSASPTTGGWGYTF
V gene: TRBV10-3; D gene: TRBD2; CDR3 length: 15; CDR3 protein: CAISDRGGAYNEQFF
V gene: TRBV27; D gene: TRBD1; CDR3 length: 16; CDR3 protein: CASSLRQGISGNTIYF
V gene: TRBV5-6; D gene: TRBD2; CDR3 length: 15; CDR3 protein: CASSFSPGGLDTQYF
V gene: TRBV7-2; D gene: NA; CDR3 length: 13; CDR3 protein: CASSSKVSYEQYF
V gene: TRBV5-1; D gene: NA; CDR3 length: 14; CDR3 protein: CASSLDPTRYEQYF
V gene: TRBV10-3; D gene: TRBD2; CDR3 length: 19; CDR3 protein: CAISERTQLAGVNTGELFF
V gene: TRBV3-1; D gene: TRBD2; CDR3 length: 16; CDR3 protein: CASSPRIGGGAYEQYF
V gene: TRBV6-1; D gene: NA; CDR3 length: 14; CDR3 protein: CASSGDTLGYGYTF
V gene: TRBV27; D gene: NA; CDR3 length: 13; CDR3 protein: CATRLNMNTEAFF
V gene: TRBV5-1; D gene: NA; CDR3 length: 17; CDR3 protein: CASRAAFNRVRRNEQFF
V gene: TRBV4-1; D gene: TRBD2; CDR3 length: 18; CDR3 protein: CASSQVVKRSGSPYEQYF
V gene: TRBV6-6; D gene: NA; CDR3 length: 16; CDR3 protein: CASSYQARGRTDTQYF
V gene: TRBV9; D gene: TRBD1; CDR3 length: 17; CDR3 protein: CASSIRTGGREGYGYTF
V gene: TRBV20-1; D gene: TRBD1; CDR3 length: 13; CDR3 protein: CSARTGGENIQYF
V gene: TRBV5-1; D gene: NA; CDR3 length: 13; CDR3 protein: CASSRDVGTGAFF